Presented here are 20 T cell receptor beta chains from one specimen sequenced in a study of cytomegalovirus exposure and HLA in healthy donors. Data came from immunoSEQ multiplex PCR; TCRdb stores just in-frame clones and leaves some out. The table lists tens of thousands of clones, approximately 91% of them singletons. The sequenced sample was PBMCs. These receptor sequences come from a man aged 30-40 years in good health and CMV-seronegative.

The sample holds one count of this clone. The J gene is TRBJ2-7, the V gene TRBV19, with TRBD1 matching 8 bases. With V trimmed by 3 bases and J by 4 bases, 5 bases remained unmatched. Germline CDR1 is LNHDA and CDR2 is SQIVND (reference sequence). CDR3 size: 14 residues. In nucleotides, the CDR3 is TGTGCCAGTAGTATGAGGACAGGGCTTTACGAGCAGTACTTC. It yields the protein CASSMRTGLYEQYF.

The V call is TRBV29-1, the J call TRBJ2-1; D uncertain. The CDR3 length is 11 residues. Germline V CDR1 and CDR2: SQVTM, ANQGSEA. V lost 3 bases to trimming and J lost 4 bases, with 4 bases between them. The CDR3 bases are TGCAGCGTTGAGACTTACAATGAGCAGTTCTTC. It encodes CSVETYNEQFF.

The J gene is TRBJ1-3, the V gene TRBV6-6, with D perhaps TRBD1 (6 bases). CDR1 is MNHNY and CDR2 is SVGAGI in the germline V gene (reference sequence). CDR3 length equals 13 residues. V lost 8 bases to trimming and J lost 3 bases, with 11 bases between them. The CDR3 protein is CASLRGIGNTIYF. CDR3 coding DNA: TGTGCCAGCCTCAGGGGTATTGGAAACACCATATATTTT.

V is TRBV11-2 and J is TRBJ2-1; 7 nucleotides align to TRBD1. V shed 0 bases, J shed 9 bases, and the junction held 23 bases outside the gene matches. Germline values: CDR1 SGHAT, CDR2 FQNNGV. The length of the CDR3 is 20 residues. CDR3 amino acids: CASSLEPGQFSTGPNTEQFF. CDR3 in DNA: TGTGCCAGCAGCTTAGAGCCGGGACAGTTCTCAACCGGCCCCAATACTGAGCAGTTCTTC.

CDR3 region: CASSLASGKGYTF. The CDR3 region has the DNA TGCGCCAGCAGCTTGGCGTCGGGGAAGGGCTACACCTTC. This chain uses TRBV5-1 with TRBJ1-2, with D uncertain. V was trimmed by 0 bases and J by 8 bases, leaving 11 bases between them. Germline-derived CDR1 and CDR2 are SGHRS and YFSETQ. The CDR3 length is 13 residues.

The chain carries TRBV6-5 and TRBJ1-5; TRBD1 might be the D (6 bases). Trimming cost V 4 bases and J 6 bases, with 10 bases left between them. Germline V CDR1 and CDR2: MNHEY, SVGAGI. CDR3 length: 13 amino acids. The CDR3 sequence is CASSSTGSQPQHF. The CDR3 DNA follows: TGTGCCAGCAGTTCGACAGGTAGTCAGCCCCAGCATTTT.

In regard to this clone: This sample also contains other DNA sequences that code for the same CDR3. J is TRBJ2-5 and V is TRBV18; D remains ambiguous. The CDR3 has 12 amino acids. Germline V gene data show CDR1 as KGHSH and CDR2 as LQKENI. V lost 3 bases and J lost 2, with 4 bases in between. In DNA form, the CDR3 reads TGTGCCAGCTCACCCCAGCAAGAGACCCAGTACTTC. Protein: CASSPQQETQYF.

This chain connects TRBV28 to TRBJ1-2, with D unclear. Germline V lookup: CDR1 MDHEN, CDR2 SYDVKM. Trimming removed 5 bases at V and 7 bases at J, with 23 bases between. CDR3 length: 16 residues. The CDR3 loop is CASSPTRTATIGGYTF. CDR3 coding DNA: TGTGCCAGCAGTCCCACCCGGACTGCCACAATTGGTGGCTACACCTTC.

This chain joins TRBV4-1 and TRBJ2-4, with D possibly TRBD1 on 6 matching bases. Germline values: CDR1 MGHRA, CDR2 YSYEKL. V lost 2 bases, J lost 3 bases, and 14 bases lay in between. The CDR3 totals 16 residues. The CDR3 DNA follows: TGCGCCAGCAGCCAAAGAGGGGGAATTATCAAAAACATTCAGTACTTC. Protein: CASSQRGGIIKNIQYF.

The chain links TRBV5-1 to TRBJ1-2; TRBD1 is a possible D gene (6 bases). Trimming took 6 bases from V and 8 from J, leaving 14 bases between them. Germline assignment: CDR1 SGHRS and CDR2 YFSETQ. The CDR3 totals 12 residues. The CDR3 DNA reads TGCGCCAGCAACGAGGGGGACGGGGGCTACACCTTC. It specifies CASNEGDGGYTF.

Regarding this clone: An end of the junction differs from the germline gene, which may be a read error. The chain links TRBV4-1 to TRBJ1-1, with 7 positions matching TRBD1. This CDR3 is 16 amino acids long. Germline V gene sequence: CDR1 MGHRA, CDR2 YSYEKL. CDR3 nucleotides: TGCGCCAGCAGCCTAACCTCCGGCGGATCGGGACAGCAAAAGGAGTTT. Residues: CASSLTSGGSGQQKEF.

The V and J genes are TRBV2 and TRBJ2-1, with TRBD1 matching over 7 bases. The CDR3 runs 14 residues. V was pared by 6 bases and J by 0 bases, with 2 bases of the junction left unmatched. Germline CDR1 is SNHLY and CDR2 is FYNNEI. The CDR3 loop is CASSPGGSYNEQFF. As DNA, the CDR3 is TGTGCCAGCAGCCCAGGGGGCTCCTACAATGAGCAGTTCTTC.

V gene TRBV5-6 combines with J gene TRBJ2-7; 9 nucleotides line up with TRBD1. Germline V gene data show CDR1 as SGHDT and CDR2 as YYEEEE. The CDR3 extends over 16 amino acids. J was trimmed by 1 base and V by 3 bases; bases with no gene match: 8. CDR3 nucleotide sequence: TGTGCCAGCAGCTGGGCCGGGACAGGGACTTCCTACGAGCAGTACTTC. This translates into CASSWAGTGTSYEQYF.

This clone was seen only a few times. The chain is built from TRBV6-1 and TRBJ1-2; D is undetermined. The germline CDR1 and CDR2 sequences are MNHNS and SASEGT. Between the trimmed V and J ends, which lost 7 bases and 6 bases, there was a span of 12 bases. The CDR3 spans 12 residues. Here the CDR3 reads CASITRVDGYTF. The CDR3 nucleotides are TGTGCCAGCATTACGAGGGTGGATGGCTACACCTTC.

The V gene is TRBV7-8, the J gene TRBJ2-1, with unresolved D. The CDR3 consists of 17 residues. CDR1 is SGHVS, CDR2 FQNEAQ, per germline. V dropped 1 base and J dropped 0 bases, with 13 bases sitting between them. The CDR3 sequence: CASSLGGRLDSYNEQFF. The CDR3 DNA sequence: TGTGCCAGCAGCTTAGGAGGTCGACTCGACTCCTACAATGAGCAGTTCTTC. Complete variable domain (other parts from reference TRBV7-8 and TRBJ2-1): GAGVSQSPRYKVAKRGQDVALRCDPISGHVSLFWYQQALGQGPEFLTYFQNEAQLDKSGLPSDRFFAERPEGSVSTLKIQRTQQEDSAVYLCASSLGGRLDSYNEQFFGPGTRLTVL.

As to this clone: Different DNA sequences within this sample yield the same CDR3. The chain employs TRBV4-1 and TRBJ2-7; a possible D gene is TRBD1 (10 bases). Trimming pared 4 bases from V and 1 base from J, leaving 17 bases between. CDR1 is MGHRA and CDR2 is YSYEKL in the germline V gene. The CDR3 covers 16 residues. CDR3 sequence reads: CASSPSGTGVSYEQYF. CDR3 nucleotide sequence: TGCGCCAGCAGCCCTAGCGGGACAGGGGTGTCCTACGAGCAGTACTTC.

V gene TRBV7-8 combines with J gene TRBJ2-3; D remains unclear. This CDR3 comprises 13 residues. Trimming left V 4 bases short and J 6 bases short, with 11 bases between. Germline CDR1 reads SGHVS; CDR2 reads FQNEAQ. The CDR3, as DNA: TGTGCCAGCAGCTCCAACCGGTGGGATACGCAGTATTTT. Translated, it gives CASSSNRWDTQYF.

The chain joins TRBV27 to TRBJ1-4, with 8 bases lining up with TRBD1. Looked up from germline, CDR1 is MNHEY and CDR2 is SMNVEV (reference sequence). CDR3 length: 14 residues. V dropped 1 base and J dropped 8; count of bases not matched to a gene: 3. As DNA, the CDR3 is TGTGCCAGCAGTTTATTCGCAGGGGGCGAAAAACTGTTTTTT. Amino acid sequence: CASSLFAGGEKLFF.

This clone came up a few times. The chain's CDR3 is CASSLIQGYRRYF. Written as DNA, the CDR3 is TGTGCCAGCAGCCTGATACAGGGGTATCGTAGGTACTTC. The chain links TRBV5-8 to TRBJ2-5, with 7 positions matching TRBD1. The CDR3 totals 13 residues. V gave up 4 bases and J gave up 13 bases; unmatched junction bases: 13. Germline values: CDR1 SGHTS, CDR2 YDEGEE.

This rearrangement joins TRBV6-5 to TRBJ2-7; 13 bases are shared with TRBD2. This CDR3 spans 15 amino acids. Germline CDR1 reads MNHEY; CDR2 reads SVGAGI. With 5 bases clipped from V and 5 bases from J, the junction kept 6 bases outside the gene matches. CDR3 amino acids: CASSPGLAGVHEQYF. CDR3 sequence (DNA): TGTGCCAGCAGTCCCGGACTAGCGGGAGTCCACGAGCAGTACTTC.